Listed below are T cell receptor beta chains from one sample, sequenced in a study of blood T cell repertoires in COVID-19. Here immunoSEQ multiplex PCR was the method, and the copy in TCRdb shows in-frame clones only, minus some. Found here are 80,000 to 100,000 clones, 87% of them singletons; the top ten hold approximately 5%. The sequencing sample was made of peripheral blood. All receptors derive from a man between 65 and 85 years old with acute or convalescent COVID-19. The CDR3 runs from the conserved cysteine through the conserved F or W. The D gene is left open where the match is weak. Expanded clones get a size class; other rows say once, few or many, or leave the size out.

CDR3aa: CASSLGMGQGHNGYTF; CDR3nt: TGTGCCAGCAGCTTAGGGATGGGGCAGGGCCATAATGGCTACACCTTC; v_gene: TRBV11-2; abundance: NA; j_gene: TRBJ1-2; d_gene: NA
CDR3aa: CASSSGGSGGADEQFF; CDR3nt: TGTGCCAGCAGCTCGGGGGGGAGCGGGGGAGCCGATGAGCAGTTCTTC; v_gene: TRBV7-6; abundance: NA; j_gene: TRBJ2-1; d_gene: TRBD2
CDR3aa: CASSVTPDSFYGYTF; CDR3nt: TGTGCCAGCAGCGTAACCCCCGACAGTTTCTATGGCTACACCTTC; v_gene: TRBV9; abundance: NA; j_gene: TRBJ1-2; d_gene: NA
CDR3aa: CASSPPRVTGVTEAFF; CDR3nt: TGTGCCAGCAGCCCCCCGAGGGTCACAGGGGTAACTGAAGCTTTCTTT; v_gene: TRBV9; abundance: NA; j_gene: TRBJ1-1; d_gene: TRBD1
CDR3aa: CASSLAVASNTGELFF; CDR3nt: TGCGCCAGCAGCTTGGCCGTAGCATCGAACACCGGGGAGCTGTTTTTT; v_gene: TRBV5-1; abundance: NA; j_gene: TRBJ2-2; d_gene: NA
CDR3aa: CASSRRGQGAWEQYF; CDR3nt: TGTGCCAGCAGCCGAAGGGGACAGGGGGCTTGGGAGCAGTACTTC; v_gene: TRBV3-1/TRBV3-2; abundance: once; j_gene: TRBJ2-7; d_gene: TRBD1
CDR3aa: CASSRDSRPIQETQYF; CDR3nt: TGTGCCAGCAGCAGGGACAGCCGGCCGATTCAAGAGACCCAGTACTTC; v_gene: TRBV7-9; abundance: NA; j_gene: TRBJ2-5; d_gene: TRBD1
CDR3aa: CASRADTPGVNAFF; CDR3nt: TGTGCCAGCAGAGCTGATACCCCAGGGGTGAACGCTTTCTTT; v_gene: TRBV27; abundance: NA; j_gene: TRBJ1-1; d_gene: NA
CDR3aa: CASSLGSGGQNYEQYF; CDR3nt: TGTGCCAGCAGCTTAGGTAGCGGGGGCCAAAACTACGAGCAGTACTTC; v_gene: TRBV7-6; abundance: NA; j_gene: TRBJ2-7; d_gene: TRBD2
CDR3aa: CASSESNPFFGRSGNTIYF; CDR3nt: TGTGCCAGCAGTGAATCAAACCCCTTCTTTGGGCGTTCTGGAAACACCATATATTTT; v_gene: TRBV2; abundance: few; j_gene: TRBJ1-3; d_gene: NA
CDR3aa: CASSPSDVSGSPLHF; CDR3nt: TGTGCCAGCAGCCCCAGCGACGTTTCTGGTTCACCCCTCCACTTT; v_gene: TRBV2; abundance: NA; j_gene: TRBJ1-6; d_gene: NA
CDR3aa: CASSLYSGNTIYF; CDR3nt: TGTGCCAGCAGTTTATACTCTGGAAACACCATATATTTT; v_gene: TRBV12-3/TRBV12-4; abundance: NA; j_gene: TRBJ1-3; d_gene: NA
CDR3aa: CASTRKGLIRATNEKLFF; CDR3nt: TGTGCCAGCACTCGGAAGGGACTCATCCGGGCAACTAATGAAAAACTGTTTTTT; v_gene: TRBV6-4; abundance: NA; j_gene: TRBJ1-4; d_gene: NA